This TCR beta chain was obtained from a study of T cell changes during pregnancy in multiple sclerosis. V was clipped by 3 bases and J by 7 bases; unmatched bases: 3. The CDR3 is 14 amino acids. Germline V gene sequence: CDR1 SGHTA, CDR2 FQGNSA. The protocol was immunoSEQ multiplex PCR, while the TCRdb copy is restricted to in-frame clones and leaves out a portion. The data show 84,000 or so clones, with about 94% seen just once and 2% to 2.5% held by the top ten. The origin of this receptor is a female donor with multiple sclerosis, enrolled in a pregnancy study. J is TRBJ1-6 and V is TRBV7-2; TRBD1 matches 7 bases. The source was peripheral blood, collected in the third trimester of pregnancy. CDR3 in amino acids: CASSFGQVNSPLHF. In nucleotides, the CDR3 is TGTGCCAGCAGCTTTGGACAGGTCAATTCACCCCTCCACTTT.